This entry describes one T cell receptor beta chain. Antigen unknown. CDR3 length: 15 amino acids. J lost 3 bases, V lost 4 bases, and 5 bases had no gene match. The sample comes from a study of CD8 T cells in Susac syndrome. Findings and limits, study-wide: In its TCR sequencing and HLA analysis, the study acknowledged that the number of individuals was relatively small.

The RNA, about 0.45 to 1 ug, was put through reverse transcription using random hexamers. TCRdb fed the immunoSEQ multiplex PCR reads into MiXCR, producing one record per CDR3 protein. There are approximately 180,000 distinct CDR3 sequences in the sample; 85% to 95% occur only once, and 0.099% lies in the top ten. The sample was CD4+ T cells from PBMCs. The rearrangement uses TRBV12-3 or TRBV12-4 and TRBJ2-3; 9 bases line up with TRBD1. The sequence came from a human donor with Susac syndrome. This CDR3 is CASSSYRGRTDTQYF. The CDR3 DNA is TGTGCCAGCAGTTCCTACAGGGGGCGGACAGATACGCAGTATTTT.